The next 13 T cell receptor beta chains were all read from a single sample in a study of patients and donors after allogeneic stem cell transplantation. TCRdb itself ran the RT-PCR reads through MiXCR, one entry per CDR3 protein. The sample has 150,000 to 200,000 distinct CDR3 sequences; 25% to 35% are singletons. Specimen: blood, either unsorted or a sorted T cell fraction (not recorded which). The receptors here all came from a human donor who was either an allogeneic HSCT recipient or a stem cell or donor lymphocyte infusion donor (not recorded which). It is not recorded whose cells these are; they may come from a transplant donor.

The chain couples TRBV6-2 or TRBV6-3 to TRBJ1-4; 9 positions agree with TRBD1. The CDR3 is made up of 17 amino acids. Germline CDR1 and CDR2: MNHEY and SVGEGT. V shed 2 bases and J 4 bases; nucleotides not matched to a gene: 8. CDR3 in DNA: TGTGCCAGCAGTTACGACGGACAGGGGACTGTTAATGAAAAACTGTTTTTT. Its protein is CASSYDGQGTVNEKLFF.

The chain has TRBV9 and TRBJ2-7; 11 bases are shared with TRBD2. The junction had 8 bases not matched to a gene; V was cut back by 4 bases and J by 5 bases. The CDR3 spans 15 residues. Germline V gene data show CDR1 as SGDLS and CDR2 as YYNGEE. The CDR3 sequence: CASSPRLAGWNEQYF. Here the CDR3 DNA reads TGTGCCAGCAGCCCTAGACTAGCGGGATGGAACGAGCAGTACTTC.

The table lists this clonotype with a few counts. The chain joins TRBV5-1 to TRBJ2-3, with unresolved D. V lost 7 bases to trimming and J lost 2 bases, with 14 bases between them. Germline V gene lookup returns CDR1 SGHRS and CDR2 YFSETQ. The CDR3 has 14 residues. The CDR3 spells CASSPRDPTDTQYF. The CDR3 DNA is TGCGCCAGCTCTCCCCGAGATCCCACAGATACGCAGTATTTT.

In DNA form, the CDR3 reads TGTGCCAGCAGCCCTGGACTAGCCACGCAGTTCTTC. This translates into CASSPGLATQFF. The chain combines TRBV7-2 with TRBJ2-1; 8 nucleotides align to TRBD2. CDR3 size: 12 residues. The ends lost 5 bases at V and 12 bases at J; junction bases unmatched: 6. Germline values: CDR1 SGHTA, CDR2 FQGNSA.

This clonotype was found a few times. CDR3 sequence reads: CASSQDLSGRTDNEQFF. Here the CDR3 DNA reads TGTGCCAGCAGCCAAGATCTTAGCGGGAGAACTGACAATGAGCAGTTCTTC. The chain links TRBV3-1 to TRBJ2-1; 9 bases align to TRBD2. CDR1 LGHDT and CDR2 YNNKEL come from the germline V gene (reference sequence). V shed 0 bases, J shed 5 bases, and the junction held 8 bases outside the gene matches. The length of the CDR3 is 17 residues.

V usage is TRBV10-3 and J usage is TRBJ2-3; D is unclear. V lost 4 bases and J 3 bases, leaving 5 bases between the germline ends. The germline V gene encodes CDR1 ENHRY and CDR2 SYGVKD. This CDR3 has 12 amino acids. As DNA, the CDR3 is TGTGCCATCAGTGCCTGGACAGATACGCAGTATTTT. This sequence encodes CAISAWTDTQYF.

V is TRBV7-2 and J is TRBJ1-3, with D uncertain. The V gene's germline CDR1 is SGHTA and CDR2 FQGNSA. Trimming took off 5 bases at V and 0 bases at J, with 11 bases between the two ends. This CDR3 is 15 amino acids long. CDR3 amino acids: CASSRTPSSGNTIYF. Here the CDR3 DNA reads TGTGCCAGCAGCCGAACACCCTCCTCTGGAAACACCATATATTTT.

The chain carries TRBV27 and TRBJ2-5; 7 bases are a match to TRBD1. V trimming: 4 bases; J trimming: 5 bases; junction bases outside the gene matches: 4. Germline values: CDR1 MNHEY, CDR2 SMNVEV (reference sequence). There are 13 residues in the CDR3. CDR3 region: CASSYQGEETQYF. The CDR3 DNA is TGTGCCAGCAGTTACCAGGGGGAGGAGACCCAGTACTTC.

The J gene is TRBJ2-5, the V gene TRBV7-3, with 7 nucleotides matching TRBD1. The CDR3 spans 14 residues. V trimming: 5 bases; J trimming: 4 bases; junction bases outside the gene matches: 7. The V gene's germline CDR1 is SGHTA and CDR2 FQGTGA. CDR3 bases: TGTGCCAGCAGCCTCGACAGGGTAGGAGAGACCCAGTACTTC. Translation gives CASSLDRVGETQYF.

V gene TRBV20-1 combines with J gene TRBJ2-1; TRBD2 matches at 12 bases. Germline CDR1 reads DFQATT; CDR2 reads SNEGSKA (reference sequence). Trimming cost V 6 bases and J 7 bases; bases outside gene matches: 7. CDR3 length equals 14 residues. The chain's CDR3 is CSAATSGRPNEQFF. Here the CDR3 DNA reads TGCAGTGCCGCCACTAGCGGGAGGCCGAATGAGCAGTTCTTC.

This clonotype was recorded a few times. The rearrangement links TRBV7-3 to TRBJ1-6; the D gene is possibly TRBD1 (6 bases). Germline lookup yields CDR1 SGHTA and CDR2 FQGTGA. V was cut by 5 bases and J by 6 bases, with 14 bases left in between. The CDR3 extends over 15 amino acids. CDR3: CASSQGQLVNSPLHF. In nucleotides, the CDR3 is TGTGCCAGCAGCCAAGGACAGTTAGTTAATTCACCCCTCCACTTT. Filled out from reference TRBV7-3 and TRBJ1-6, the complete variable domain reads GAGVSQTPSNKVTEKGKYVELRCDPISGHTALYWYRQSLGQGPEFLIYFQGTGAADDSGLPNDRFFAVRPEGSVSTLKIQRTERGDSAVYLCASSQGQLVNSPLHFGNGTRLTVT.

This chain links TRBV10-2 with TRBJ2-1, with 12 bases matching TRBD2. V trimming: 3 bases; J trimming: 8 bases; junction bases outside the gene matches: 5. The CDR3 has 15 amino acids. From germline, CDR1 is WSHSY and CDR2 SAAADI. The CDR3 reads CASSDLAGGEDEQFF. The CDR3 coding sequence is TGCGCCAGCAGTGACCTAGCGGGGGGGGAGGATGAGCAGTTCTTC.

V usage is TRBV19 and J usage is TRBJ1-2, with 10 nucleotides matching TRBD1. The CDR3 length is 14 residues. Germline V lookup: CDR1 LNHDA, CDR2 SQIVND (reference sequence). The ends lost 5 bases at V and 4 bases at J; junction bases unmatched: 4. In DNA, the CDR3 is TGTGCCAGTAGTCGACAGGGGGCCAGCTATGGCTACACCTTC. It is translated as CASSRQGASYGYTF.